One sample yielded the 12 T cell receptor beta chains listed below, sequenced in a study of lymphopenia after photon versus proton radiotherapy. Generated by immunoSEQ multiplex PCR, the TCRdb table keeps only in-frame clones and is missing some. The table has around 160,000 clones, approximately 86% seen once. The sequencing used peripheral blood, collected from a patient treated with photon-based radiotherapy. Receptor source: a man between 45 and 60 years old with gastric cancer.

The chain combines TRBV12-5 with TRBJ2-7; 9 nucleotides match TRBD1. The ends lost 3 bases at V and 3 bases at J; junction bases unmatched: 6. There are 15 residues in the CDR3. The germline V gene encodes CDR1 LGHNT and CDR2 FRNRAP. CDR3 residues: CASGFSGQGFYEQYF. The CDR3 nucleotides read TGTGCTAGTGGTTTTTCCGGACAGGGGTTCTACGAGCAGTACTTC.

The CDR3: CAWWGPGQNPSSGANVLTF. The DNA of the CDR3 is TGTGCCTGGTGGGGGCCGGGACAGAATCCAAGCTCTGGGGCCAACGTCCTGACTTTC. This chain uses TRBV30 with TRBJ2-6; TRBD1 agrees at 7 bases. This CDR3 region has 19 residues. Germline CDR1 and CDR2: GTSNPN and SVGIG (reference sequence). V lost 5 bases to trimming and J lost 0 bases; unmatched junction nucleotides: 16.

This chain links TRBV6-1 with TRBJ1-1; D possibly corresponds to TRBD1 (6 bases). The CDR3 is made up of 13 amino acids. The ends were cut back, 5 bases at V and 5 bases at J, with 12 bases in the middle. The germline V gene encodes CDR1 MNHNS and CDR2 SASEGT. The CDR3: CASSLKGGTEAFF. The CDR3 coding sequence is TGTGCCAGCAGTCTAAAGGGGGGAACTGAAGCTTTCTTT.

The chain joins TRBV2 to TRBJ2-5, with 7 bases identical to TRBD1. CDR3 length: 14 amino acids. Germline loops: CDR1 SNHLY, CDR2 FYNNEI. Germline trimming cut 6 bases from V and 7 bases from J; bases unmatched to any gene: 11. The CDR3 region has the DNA TGTGCCAGCAGGACTCCGGGACAGAAGAGGACCCAGTACTTC. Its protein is CASRTPGQKRTQYF.

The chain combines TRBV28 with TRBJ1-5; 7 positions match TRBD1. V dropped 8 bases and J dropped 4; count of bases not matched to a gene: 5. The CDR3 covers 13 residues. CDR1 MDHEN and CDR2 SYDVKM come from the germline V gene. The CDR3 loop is CASRKQGNQPQHF. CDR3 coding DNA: TGTGCCAGCCGAAAACAGGGGAATCAGCCCCAGCATTTT.

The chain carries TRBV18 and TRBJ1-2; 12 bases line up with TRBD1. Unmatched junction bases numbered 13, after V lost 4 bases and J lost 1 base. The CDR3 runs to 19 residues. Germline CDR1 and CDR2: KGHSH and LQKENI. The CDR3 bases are TGTGCCAGCTCACAATTAATCGGGACAGGGGGCGAAGATAACTATGGCTACACCTTC. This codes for CASSQLIGTGGEDNYGYTF.

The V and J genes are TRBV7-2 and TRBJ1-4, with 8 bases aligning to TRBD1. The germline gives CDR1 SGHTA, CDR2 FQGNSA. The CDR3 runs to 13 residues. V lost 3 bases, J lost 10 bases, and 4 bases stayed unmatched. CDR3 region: CASSFQGAGKLFF. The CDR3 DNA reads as TGTGCCAGCAGCTTCCAGGGGGCAGGAAAACTGTTTTTT.

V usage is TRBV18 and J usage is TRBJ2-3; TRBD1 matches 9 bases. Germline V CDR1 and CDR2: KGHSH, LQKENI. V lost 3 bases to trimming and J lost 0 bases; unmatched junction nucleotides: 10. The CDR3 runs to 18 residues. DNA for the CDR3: TGTGCCAGCTCACCTTCCCGGAACAGGGGGCACAGCACAGATACGCAGTATTTT. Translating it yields CASSPSRNRGHSTDTQYF.

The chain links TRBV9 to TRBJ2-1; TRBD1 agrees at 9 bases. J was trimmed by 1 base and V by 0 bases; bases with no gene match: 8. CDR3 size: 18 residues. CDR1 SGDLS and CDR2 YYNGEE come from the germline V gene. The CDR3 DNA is TGTGCCAGCAGCGTAGGTCAGGGACAGGGAAAGTCCTACAATGAGCAGTTCTTC. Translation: CASSVGQGQGKSYNEQFF.

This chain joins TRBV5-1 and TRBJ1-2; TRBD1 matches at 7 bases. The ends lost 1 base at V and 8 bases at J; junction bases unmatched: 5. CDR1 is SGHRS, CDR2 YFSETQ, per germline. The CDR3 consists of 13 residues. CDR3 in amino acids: CASSLWDSLGYTF. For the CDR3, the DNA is TGCGCCAGCAGCTTGTGGGACAGCTTAGGCTACACCTTC.

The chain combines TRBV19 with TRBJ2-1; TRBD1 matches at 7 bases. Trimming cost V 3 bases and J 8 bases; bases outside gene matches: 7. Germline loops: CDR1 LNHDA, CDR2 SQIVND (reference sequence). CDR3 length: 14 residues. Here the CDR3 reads CASSIFSGGDEQFF. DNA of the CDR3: TGTGCCAGTAGTATTTTTTCAGGGGGAGATGAGCAGTTCTTC.

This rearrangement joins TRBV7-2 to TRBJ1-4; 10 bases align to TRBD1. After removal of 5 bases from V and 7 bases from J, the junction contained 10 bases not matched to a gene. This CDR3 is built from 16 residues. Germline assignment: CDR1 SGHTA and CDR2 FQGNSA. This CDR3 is CASSRDSGTGVEKLFF. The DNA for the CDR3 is TGTGCCAGCAGCCGTGATTCCGGGACAGGGGTTGAAAAACTGTTTTTT.